This TCR beta chain was sequenced in a study of graft-versus-host responses after intestinal transplantation. On the study more broadly: Each transplant was multivisceral, liver-intestinal, or isolated intestinal. Every one of the recipients received anti-thymocyte globulin induction and afterwards took tacrolimus and steroids for around 3 years. General study points: Recipient marrow contained GvH clones, some of which appeared first in ileum or blood.

Profiling relied on immunoSEQ multiplex PCR, and the TCRdb table lists in-frame clones only, not all of them. The sample comprises approximately 100,000 clones, about 90% of which are singletons, and 0.9% rests with the top ten. Germline-derived CDR1 and CDR2 are ENHRY and SYGVKD. This CDR3 is 16 amino acids long. With respect to this clone: Its cognate antigen is unknown.

The sequence derives from a human donor who received an intestinal transplant. This chain uses TRBV10-3 with TRBJ2-5, with a tentative D call TRBD1 (6 bases). The end of the DNA is better explained by TRBJ2-7, so the J call may be wrong. The sample in question was unstimulated CD4+ T cells sorted from spleen or lymph node cells, obtained before intestinal transplant. The CDR3 DNA reads as TGTGCCATCAGTGAGTGGGGCAGGGGAAGCTCCTACGAGCAGTACTTC. It encodes CAISEWGRGSSYEQYF.